This TCR beta chain was found in a study of cytomegalovirus exposure and HLA in healthy donors (dated by TCRdb to 2016 to 2017). Notes on the research overall: An earlier analysis of approximately 640 of the donors reported 250 to 300 Gb of sequence data and 120 million or so unique TCR beta sequences from some 180 million T cells. Approximately 310 gigabases of sequencing data and approximately 93 million unique TCR sequences were included in an early release covering around 600 HLA-typed donors. The genetic ancestry cluster associated with self-reported Caucasian donors included 70% to 85% of the 300 to 400 genotyped donors. The study aimed to test whether signatures of past pathogen exposure could be identified by cataloging public T cell receptors. The T cell repertoires of 550 to 850 subjects were profiled by immunosequencing and related to cytomegalovirus serostatus. Along with the roughly 670-subject first cohort, a separate validation cohort of around 120 different subjects was used. To predict cytomegalovirus infection status, the study combined high-throughput TCR immunosequencing, statistical association of individual TCRs with disease status, and machine learning. In a later analysis, previously published TCR beta repertoires from about 670 donors were re-analyzed and high-resolution HLA genotyping was added so that TCR occurrence patterns could be studied. Rather than using new phenotypic data, the later analysis identified candidate immune exposures from TCR beta sequences and from how often those sequences occurred across donors. An earlier analysis of 587 of the donors used high-throughput TCR beta sequencing to judge whether each TCR beta V gene segment behaved as functional or pseudogenic. Alongside the repertoire data, information on donor age, sex, ethnicity and CMV serostatus was compiled. A later genetic analysis took genome-wide SNP genotypes for about three fifths of the 666 donors and used that subset as a discovery cohort. All discovery cohort repertoires had been generated on a single sequencing platform. Class I and class II HLA loci were covered by the typing at four-digit resolution. Typing coverage varied by locus: roughly 620-630 donors for A, B, C, DRB1 and DQB1; some 520 for DQA1; more than 600 for DPA1; roughly 470 for DPB1. Roughly five DR-DQ haplotypes were treated as single units for association and clustering because of strong linkage in the cohort. Among about 360 genotyped donors of the cohort, an average of approximately 240,000 unique TCR beta nucleotide sequences were sequenced per donor, roughly a sixth of them non-productive. Results the study describes overall, beyond this receptor: A further reported finding was that TCR beta sequences accurately predicted the HLA-A and HLA-B alleles for most subjects in the first cohort. Most CMV-associated TCR beta chains appeared to be HLA-restricted in a later analysis, and the HLA associations seemed to be driven largely by CMV exposure. Because HLA typing was missing for some donors at each locus, association tests included only the typed subset. A later analysis found that TCR association rates varied across HLA loci, with DRB1 alleles showing the most associated TCRs and HLA-C alleles the fewest. Linkage disequilibrium might explain the correlated functional status among segregating V segments, but an unknown experimental factor could not be ruled out. Some IMGT-functional V segments, including TRBV6-2 and TRBV6-3, could not be told apart with the 87-base-pair reads, so those segments were excluded. It was suggested by the authors that the approach could potentially be generalized to other disease states and immunological phenotypes. A later genetic analysis associated a missense DCLRE1C variant with V-gene and J-gene trimming of TCR beta chains, and an independent cohort replicated the association. The earlier analysis of some 560 of the donors excluded over 15 rarely observed V segments, including chromosome 9 orphons, because counts were too low. A cluster of highly shared sequence variants was judged likely to be a technical artifact of the sequencing pipeline. Broadly in line with IMGT annotations, most TCR beta V segments showed up in productive rearrangements about 90% or about 30% of the time in an earlier analysis of 450 to 750 of the donors. Presence/absence analyses assumed roughly uniform sequencing depth across donors, an assumption that may not hold. Specific HLA alleles were associated with more than 15,000 TCR beta sequences at a false discovery rate of 0.05 in a later analysis. The cohort was sequenced for TCR beta chains only, and without alpha or paired-chain data the features that could be detected were limited. Compared with equally common non-associated chains, HLA-associated TCR beta chains in a later analysis were more clonally expanded and had lower generation probabilities. Compared with the 666-donor mean, donors in an Asian-associated ancestry cluster had fewer N-insertions in productive TCRs, according to a later genetic analysis. While some public TCRs were present in many individuals, most TCR sequences turned up only very rarely across donors. Strong co-occurrence of HLA alleles, especially DR and DQ, made assigning TCR associations to individual alleles difficult. In the study, approximately 160 TCR beta chains were listed as associated with cytomegalovirus. A few of the identified cytomegalovirus-associated TCR beta chains were confirmed in vitro to be specific for cytomegalovirus antigens. In both the original and validation cohorts, the classifier was reported to diagnose cytomegalovirus status with high specificity and sensitivity. The only immune exposure information available for the cohort was CMV serostatus. In a later analysis, several top co-occurrence clusters were reported to appear linked to parvovirus B19, influenza, CMV and Epstein-Barr virus.

The receptor library was made with the immunoSEQ multiplex PCR assay. For the multiplex PCR, a mixture combining 60 forward primers for TCR Vbeta segments and 13 reverse primers for TCR Jbeta segments was used. A multiplex PCR assay on genomic DNA amplified the CDR3 region of rearranged TCR beta genes. On the Illumina HiSeq System, the amplified TCR beta libraries were sequenced as 87-base-pair reads. On the authors' methods: In a later analysis, approximately 74 million unique TCR beta chains were counted across the 500 to 850 repertoires, and roughly 11 million of these chains were shared by at least two donors. Raw reads were error-corrected and collapsed into unique sequences by a nearest-neighbor algorithm in which closely related sequences were merged to remove PCR and sequencing errors. CDR3 sequences were aligned to IMGT reference sequences to assign V, D and J gene segments. Each retained sequence needed at least a six-nucleotide match to both a V gene segment and a J gene segment. A rearrangement counted as productive if the CDR3 had no stop codons and remained in frame with V and J, and every other rearrangement counted as non-productive. CDR3 was defined by IMGT convention, running from the second conserved V-encoded cysteine to the conserved J-encoded phenylalanine. The earlier analysis of some 550 of the donors excluded any sequence lacking an unambiguous match to a single V gene segment. An earlier analysis of 587 of the donors called V segments functional above 56.7% productive rearrangements and segregating when the between-donor standard deviation exceeded 5%. A statistical classification framework was built to diagnose cytomegalovirus status from the catalog of TCR beta chain sequences. In a later analysis, TCR nucleotide sequences were compared against IMGT/GENE-DB human TR gene sequences so that V and J genes could be assigned. The TCRdist pipeline was used in a later analysis to assign CDR3 sequences and most-parsimonious VDJ recombination scenarios. In a later analysis, every TCR beta chain was defined by the combination of its CDR3 amino acid sequence and its V-gene family, and reads without a unique V-gene family were dropped. In a later analysis, 550 to 650 highly shared, low-generation-probability nucleotide sequences were removed to address suspected cross-contamination and a sequencing artifact. In a later analysis, a clonal expansion index for each public chain was calculated from normalized within-repertoire ranks of inferred template counts. In a later analysis, generation probabilities were computed with a VDJ recombination model fitted to out-of-frame rearrangements, and the resulting probabilities were checked against IGoR. Hypergeometric tests were used in a later analysis to score TCR-TCR, TCR-HLA and TCR-CMV co-occurrence, with a repertoire-size bias correction applied to the TCR pairs. A later analysis estimated false discovery rates by permuting HLA or CMV assignments 20 times. In a later analysis, co-occurring TCRs were grouped using DBSCAN, and TCRdist sequence similarity was added for clustering within HLA-allele-positive subsets. For co-occurrence clustering, repertoires with fewer than 30,000 or more than 120,000 public chains were excluded, along with about five repertoires with anomalous nucleotide sharing. In TCRdb, the immuneACCESS table is reduced to in-frame sequences with V and J assigned. These tables do not hold every clone; where another copy was compared, an unresolved V gene accounts for under half, and the others remain unexplained. The V and J calls and clone size come from that table; D and trimming were worked out from the DNA. Within this sample are over 85,000 clones, with around 80% of them counted one time only. Of the sample, approximately 5.4% falls within the top ten clones.

The cohort comprised around 690 healthy bone marrow donors. Cohort members were all nominally healthy when sampled, although unrecorded immune exposures were likely present. The donor was CMV seropositive and was included in the group of some 290 seropositive cohort members. Every donor gave a peripheral blood sample, and the peripheral blood mononuclear cells from that sample were used for TCR beta sequencing. The Qiagen DNeasy Blood Extraction Kit was used to extract genomic DNA from the blood cell samples. V and J lose 0 bases and 0 bases, and a span of 12 bases separates them. CDR3 length: 15 amino acids, cysteine to phenylalanine. Just CDR3 DNA is preserved here, 45 bases in frame from base 1. The germline V gene (reference sequence) gives CDR1 as GTSNPN and CDR2 as SVGIG. In the case of this clone: The antigen it recognizes is unknown. Base quality data are lacking; no much larger clone is found one base away.

This receptor chain uses TRBV30 and TRBJ2-7; a weak D assignment points to TRBD1 (5 bases agree). The TCR sequence derives from a man aged 40-49 years in good health and CMV-seropositive. The sample comprised PBMCs. CDR3 sequence: CAWSVELDNSYEQYF. Here is the DNA: TGTGCCTGGAGTGTAGAGTTGGACAACTCCTACGAGCAGTACTTC.